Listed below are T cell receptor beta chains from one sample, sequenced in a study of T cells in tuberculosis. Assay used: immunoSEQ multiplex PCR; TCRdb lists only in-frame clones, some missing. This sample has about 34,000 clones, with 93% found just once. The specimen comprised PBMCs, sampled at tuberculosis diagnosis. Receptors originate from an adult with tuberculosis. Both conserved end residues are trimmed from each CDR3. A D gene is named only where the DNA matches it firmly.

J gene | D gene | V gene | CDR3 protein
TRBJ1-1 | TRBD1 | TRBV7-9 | ASGGTGGAEAF
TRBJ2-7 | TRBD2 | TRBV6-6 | ASATRAGVEGEQY
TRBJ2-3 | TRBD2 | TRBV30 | AWAKGTSTSTDTQY
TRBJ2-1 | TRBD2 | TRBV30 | AFGLAGARPEF
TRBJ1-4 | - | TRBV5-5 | ASSLEVTGILEKLF
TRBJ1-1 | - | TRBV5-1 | ASSPEVVFRVGGTEAF
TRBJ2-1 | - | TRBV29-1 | SVEDSNIGDEQF
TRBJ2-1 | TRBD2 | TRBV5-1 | ASSPGLAGVQHYNEQF
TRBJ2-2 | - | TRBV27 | ASSLHGELF
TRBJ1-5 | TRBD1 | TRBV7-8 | ASSSSGTDYSSNQPQH
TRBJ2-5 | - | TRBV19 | ASSLRLEPETQY
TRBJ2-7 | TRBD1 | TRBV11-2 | ASSLGTGYEQY